This TCR beta chain was found in a study of cytomegalovirus exposure and HLA in healthy donors. Whole-study results and caveats: Links to common viral pathogens appeared, in a later analysis, for several of the most significant clusters. Information on immune exposure was restricted to one variable (CMV serostatus). Confirmation in vitro established that a few CMV-associated chains were specific for CMV antigens.

These donors, healthy bone marrow donors, were studied. PCR was performed using 60 Vbeta and 13 Jbeta primers. The table came from immunoSEQ multiplex PCR; TCRdb's copy has only in-frame clones and leaves some out. The data show around 190,000 clones, with almost 80% seen just once and around 1.6% held by the top ten. Germline V gives CDR1 KGHSH, CDR2 LQKENI. The CDR3 has 15 residues. Trimming removed 3 bases from V and 2 bases from J; junction bases left unmatched: 7. With respect to this clone: The antigen is undetermined.

The receptor comes from a woman in her late teens or twenties in good health and CMV-seronegative. This chain uses TRBV18 with TRBJ2-7; 7 bases match TRBD2. Sequencing used PBMCs. CDR3 in amino acids: CASSPSPGTTYEQYF. The CDR3 DNA is TGTGCCAGCTCACCGAGTCCAGGGACTACCTACGAGCAGTACTTC.